Sequencing of this T cell receptor (beta chain) was carried out in a study of blood T cell repertoires in COVID-19. Turning to the study itself: T cells, B-cell-depleted T cells, or PBMCs supplied cDNA or gDNA.

Clones were sequenced by immunoSEQ multiplex PCR, and TCRdb holds only the in-frame ones, with some missing. The sample holds approximately 300,000 clones, 70% to 90% seen once. The CDR3 sequence is 15 residues long. Losses at the gene ends were 3 bases for V and 2 bases for J; bases not matched to a gene: 6. Per germline, CDR1 SGHDT and CDR2 YYEEEE. This chain connects TRBV5-6 to TRBJ2-3, with TRBD2 matching 7 bases. The sequence derives from a woman between 18 and 30 years old who had recovered from COVID-19. Material: PBMCs or T cells enriched from blood (not recorded which). As DNA, the CDR3 is TGTGCCAGCAGCTCGCTTGCGGGGGTCACAGATACGCAGTATTTT. Translated: CASSSLAGVTDTQYF.